The sequence of this T cell receptor beta chain was determined in a study of shared clonotypes between healthy human individuals. Study context: Researchers assigned three CD4 naive, three CD4 memory, two CD8 naive and one CD8 memory plate to each donor.

The assay was immunoSEQ multiplex PCR, and TCRdb's table has in-frame clones only and misses some. The table has 1.5 million to 1.9 million clones, 95% to 99% seen once; the top ten hold roughly 0.45%. Division of CD4+ cells produced a CD45RA+ naive subset and a CD45RA-negative memory subset. The CDR3 consists of 13 residues. Germline V lookup: CDR1 WNHNN, CDR2 SYGVQD (reference sequence). V was clipped by 8 bases and J by 1 base, with 9 bases between them. Sequences were obtained from naive CD4+ T cells sorted from blood. The subset is: CD45RA+ positively selected. The source is a man aged 30 to 45 in good health. The chain recombines TRBV10-1 with TRBJ2-1; tentatively, D is TRBD2 (6 bases). The CDR3 spells CASGSGSYNEQFF. CDR3 nucleotide sequence: TGCGCCAGCGGGAGCGGGTCCTACAATGAGCAGTTCTTC.